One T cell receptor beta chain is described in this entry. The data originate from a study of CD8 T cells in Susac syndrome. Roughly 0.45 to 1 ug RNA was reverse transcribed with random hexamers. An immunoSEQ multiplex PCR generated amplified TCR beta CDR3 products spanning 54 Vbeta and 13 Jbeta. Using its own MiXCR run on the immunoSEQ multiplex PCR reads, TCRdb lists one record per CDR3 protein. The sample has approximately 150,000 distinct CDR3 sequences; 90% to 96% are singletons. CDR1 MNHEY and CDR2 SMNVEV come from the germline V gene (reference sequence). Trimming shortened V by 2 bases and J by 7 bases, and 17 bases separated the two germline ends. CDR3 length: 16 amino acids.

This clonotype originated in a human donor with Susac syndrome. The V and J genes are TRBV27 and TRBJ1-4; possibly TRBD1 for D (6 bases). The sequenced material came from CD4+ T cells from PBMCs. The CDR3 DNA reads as TGTGCCAGCAGTTTAATCCGGGGGCGGCTGAGTGAAAAACTGTTTTTT. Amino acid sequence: CASSLIRGRLSEKLFF. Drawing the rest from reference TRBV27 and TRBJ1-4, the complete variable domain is EAQVTQNPRYLITVTGKKLTVTCSQNMNHEYMSWYRQDPGLGLRQIYYSMNVEVTDKGDVPEGYKVSRKEKRNFPLILESPSPNQTSLYFCASSLIRGRLSEKLFFGSGTQLSVL.